In this sample, the clone carrying this T cell receptor beta chain turned up many times. Its antigen is not known. This specimen belongs to a study of human T cells and chemical hapten exposure. The V end lost 8 bases, the J end lost 2 bases, and 7 bases lay between the germline ends. The CDR3 has 12 residues. Germline V gives CDR1 MNHEY, CDR2 SMNVEV (reference sequence). In the original workflow: Across samples, TCR counts had a median of about 88,000 and ranged from roughly 20,000 to 690,600. TCRdb analysed the RACE reads with MiXCR anew, one entry per CDR3 protein. The V and J calls come from TCRdb's annotation, not from the publication. The sample lists roughly 380,000 distinct CDR3 sequences; roughly 5.3% were seen once. Study results and limitations: Expanded TCRs were compared with controls, and the expanded TCRs formed significantly more large CDR3 similarity clusters.

Time point defined: pre-sensitization, week 0. Described treatment: therapeutic diphenylcyclopropenone sensitization with weekly scalp DPC. The receptor was derived from a woman aged 50 to 60 with alopecia areata. Some clones in this sample may be carry-over from other donors' samples. Sequenced here: whole blood, sampled in connection with sensitization to the hapten diphenylcyclopropenone (DPC). The chain recombines TRBV27 with TRBJ2-1, with D hard to call. Here the CDR3 DNA reads TGTGCCAGCCCCAGGCCCTACAATGAGCAGTTCTTC. Protein sequence: CASPRPYNEQFF.